The rows below give T cell receptor beta chains drawn from one sample of a study of blood T cell repertoires in COVID-19. Sequencing used immunoSEQ multiplex PCR; TCRdb keeps in-frame clones, though not all of them. The table lists 55,000 to 90,000 clones, around 90% of them singletons. What was sequenced was peripheral blood. These receptors came from a human donor in a cohort sampled during active COVID-19. Both conserved end residues are part of each CDR3. A D gene is named only where the DNA matches it firmly. Only part of the rows carry a size: once, few, many, or a class if the clone is expanded.

d_call	v_call	j_call	cdr3_length	clone_size	cdr3_nt	cdr3_aa
TRBD2	TRBV4-1	TRBJ2-5	18	-	TGCGCCAGCAGCCACCCAGGAGGGCTAGCGGGAACACAAGAGACCCAGTACTTC	CASSHPGGLAGTQETQYF
TRBD1	TRBV11-3	TRBJ2-3	16	-	TGTGCCAGCAGCGACCCGGGACAGGACTTCACAGATACGCAGTATTTT	CASSDPGQDFTDTQYF
TRBD2	TRBV12-5	TRBJ2-3	16	-	TGTGCTAGTGGGATAGAACTAGCGGGAGTTTTCCATACGCAGTATTTT	CASGIELAGVFHTQYF
-	TRBV11-2	TRBJ2-1	18	-	TGTGCCAGCAGCTTAGAGATCCGGGGAAGGGTAGGCTACAATGAGCAGTTCTTC	CASSLEIRGRVGYNEQFF
TRBD2	TRBV29-1	TRBJ2-5	13	-	TGCAGCGTAGCGGCGGGAGGGCGGGAGACCCAGTACTTC	CSVAAGGRETQYF
TRBD2	TRBV5-1	TRBJ2-2	16	-	TGCGCCAGCAGCTTGGGAGCGGGAGTCGAAATTGGGGAGCTGTTTTTT	CASSLGAGVEIGELFF
-	TRBV24-1	TRBJ2-5	12	-	TGTGCCACCAGAGGACAGCAAGAGACCCAGTACTTC	CATRGQQETQYF
-	TRBV6-1	TRBJ1-2	15	-	TGTGCCAGCAGTGAGACAATGGGGGGGGCCTATGGCTACACCTTC	CASSETMGGAYGYTF
-	TRBV27	TRBJ1-4	14	-	TGTGCCAGCAGTTTCCAGGGCACTAATGAAAAACTGTTTTTT	CASSFQGTNEKLFF
TRBD2	TRBV10-2	TRBJ2-1	14	once	TGCGCCAGCGGATTTGGACTAGCGGGAGATGAGCAGTTCTTC	CASGFGLAGDEQFF
TRBD2	TRBV4-1	TRBJ2-1	14	-	TGCGCCAGTTCGACTAGCGGGGCAGTCAATGAGCAGTTCTTC	CASSTSGAVNEQFF
-	TRBV2	TRBJ2-4	14	-	TGTGCCAGCAGTGACGCGGGCGCCAAAAACATTCAGTACTTC	CASSDAGAKNIQYF
TRBD1	TRBV5-6	TRBJ2-7	15	-	TGTGCCAGCAGCCGGGGACAGGGGACGGGCTACGAGCAGTACTTC	CASSRGQGTGYEQYF
-	TRBV11-2	TRBJ1-3	17	-	TGTGCCAGCAGCCTATACGGCGGGGGGAACTCTGGAAACACCATATATTTT	CASSLYGGGNSGNTIYF
TRBD2	TRBV18	TRBJ2-7	16	-	TGTGCCAGCTCACCACCCGGGACTAGCGGACTCTACGAGCAGTACTTC	CASSPPGTSGLYEQYF
TRBD1	TRBV6-5	TRBJ1-5	14	-	TGTGCCAGCAGGACTCAACAGGGGAATCAGCCCCAGCATTTT	CASRTQQGNQPQHF
-	TRBV4-1	TRBJ2-7	13	-	TGCGCCAGCAGCCAAGACCGAGACTACGAGCAGTACTTC	CASSQDRDYEQYF
-	TRBV24-1	TRBJ2-1	12	-	TGTGCCACCAGTGATGCGCACAATGAGCAGTTCTTC	CATSDAHNEQFF
TRBD1	TRBV4-1	TRBJ2-7	14	-	TGCGCCAGCAGCCAAGGACAGGGGGCCTACGAGCAGTACTTC	CASSQGQGAYEQYF
-	TRBV7-2	TRBJ1-5	15	-	TGTGCCAGCAGCTTAGGGGTCTGGGGAGATCAGCCCCAGCATTTT	CASSLGVWGDQPQHF
-	TRBV5-6	TRBJ1-2	14	-	TGTGCCAGCAGCTTGGAGGGGAACACCTATGGCTACACCTTC	CASSLEGNTYGYTF
TRBD1	TRBV28	TRBJ1-5	18	-	TGTGCCAGCAGCCCATCTCGGACAGGGGTGGGGGCCAATCAGCCCCAGCATTTT	CASSPSRTGVGANQPQHF